This TCR beta chain was sequenced in a study of lymphopenia after photon versus proton radiotherapy. Study observations and caveats: A bigger post-nadir fall in TCR diversity correlated inversely with survival time in deceased patients.

Repertoires were generated with immunoSEQ multiplex PCR, while TCRdb's copy carries only in-frame clones and drops some. Here the sample spans 35,000 to 50,000 clones, roughly nine tenths being singletons. Details on this clone: The antigen remains unidentified.

The sequence was obtained from a man aged 55-75 years with cholangiocarcinoma. This specimen consisted of peripheral blood, obtained from a patient treated with photon-based radiotherapy.

The CDR3 protein is CASSPREGGAFSGNTIYF. For the CDR3, the DNA is TGTGCCAGCAGCCCTAGAGAAGGGGGCGCATTTTCTGGAAACACCATATATTTT. This chain links TRBV11-2 with TRBJ1-3, with 7 bases matching TRBD1. The CDR3 is made up of 18 amino acids. Per germline, CDR1 SGHAT and CDR2 FQNNGV. V gave up 5 bases and J gave up 1 base; unmatched junction bases: 14.